This TCR beta chain was recovered during a study of T cell repertoires in cytomegalovirus infection. Study context: Recently identified HLA-C-restricted and well-studied HLA-B-restricted CMV epitopes were used. Both CMV infection and a matching HLA type were indicated by public TCR beta signatures. Whole-study results and caveats: Cumulative frequency of public TCR beta families picked out carriers of CMV plus the relevant HLA. It was HLA-C-restricted CMV-specific TCR beta clonotypes that dominated the response ex vivo.

This clonotype has a handful of counts. Its antigen is unknown. Trimming shortened V by 7 bases and J by 3 bases, and 13 bases separated the two germline ends. The germline CDR1 and CDR2 sequences are SEHNR and FQNEAQ (reference sequence). This CDR3 comprises 14 residues. A single record per CDR3 protein comes from TCRdb applying MiXCR to the reads. The top ten hold roughly an eighth of the sample, which has about 920,000 distinct CDR3 sequences, around 30% seen once. The chain carries TRBV7-9 and TRBJ2-4, with no clear D. The specimen comprised cultured CD8+ T cells from PBMCs, sampled from culture after CMV antigen stimulation. This clonotype originated in a human donor in good health (CMV status not recorded). Some clones in this sample may be carry-over from other donors' samples. The CDR3 bases are TGTGCCAGCACCCCCGGGCCCGACAAAAACATTCAGTACTTC. Its protein product is CASTPGPDKNIQYF.